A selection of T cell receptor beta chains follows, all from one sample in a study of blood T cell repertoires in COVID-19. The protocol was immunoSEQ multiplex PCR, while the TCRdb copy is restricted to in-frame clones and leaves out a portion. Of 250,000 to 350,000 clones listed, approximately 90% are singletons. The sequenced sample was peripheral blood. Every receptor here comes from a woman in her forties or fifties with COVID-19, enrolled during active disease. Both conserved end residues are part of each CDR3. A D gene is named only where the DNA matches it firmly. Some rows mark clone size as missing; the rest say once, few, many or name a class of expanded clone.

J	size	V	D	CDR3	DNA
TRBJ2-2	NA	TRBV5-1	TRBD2	CASSSGGTSGSGELFF	TGCGCCAGCTCCAGCGGGGGAACTAGCGGGAGTGGCGAGCTGTTTTTT
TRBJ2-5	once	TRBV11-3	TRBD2	CASSPRTGRGGETQYF	TGTGCCAGCAGCCCACGGACGGGCCGCGGGGGGGAGACCCAGTACTTC
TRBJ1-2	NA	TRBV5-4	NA	CASSRDTIYGYTF	TGTGCCAGCAGCCGTGACACCATCTATGGCTACACCTTC
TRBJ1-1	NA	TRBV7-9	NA	CASSFGNTEAFF	TGTGCCAGCAGCTTCGGGAACACTGAAGCTTTCTTT
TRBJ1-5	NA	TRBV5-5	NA	CASSFSVLNNQPQHF	TGTGCCAGCAGCTTTTCAGTGCTTAACAATCAGCCCCAGCATTTT
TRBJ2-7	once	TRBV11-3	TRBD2	CASSPSGTSGSRAYEQYF	TGTGCCAGCAGCCCCTCCGGGACTAGCGGGAGTAGAGCCTACGAGCAGTACTTC
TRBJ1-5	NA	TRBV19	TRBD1	CASSPRTGVGQPQHF	TGTGCCAGTAGTCCTCGGACAGGGGTCGGGCAGCCCCAGCATTTT
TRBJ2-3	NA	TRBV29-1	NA	CSGELADTQYF	TGCAGCGGAGAATTGGCAGATACGCAGTATTTT
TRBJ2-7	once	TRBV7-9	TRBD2	CVWTSGNSYEQYF	TGTGTTTGGACTAGCGGGAACTCCTACGAGCAGTACTTC
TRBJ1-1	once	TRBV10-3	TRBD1	CAISEQGINTEAFF	TGTGCCATCAGTGAACAGGGGATCAACACTGAAGCTTTCTTT
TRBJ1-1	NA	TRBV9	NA	CASSVVFDRYTEAFF	TGTGCCAGCAGCGTAGTTTTTGACAGATACACTGAAGCTTTCTTT
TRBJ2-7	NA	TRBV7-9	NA	CASSQMGASYEQYF	TGTGCCAGCAGCCAAATGGGCGCCTCCTACGAGCAGTACTTC
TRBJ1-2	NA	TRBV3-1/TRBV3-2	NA	CASSQPVGDLYGYTF	TGTGCCAGCAGCCAACCGGTCGGGGATCTCTATGGCTACACCTTC
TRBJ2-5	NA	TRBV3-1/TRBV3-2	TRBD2	CASSTRLAGQETQYF	TGTGCCAGCAGCACCAGACTAGCGGGCCAAGAGACCCAGTACTTC
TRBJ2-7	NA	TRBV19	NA	CASSISQESSSYEQYF	TGTGCCAGTAGTATTTCCCAGGAAAGTAGTTCCTACGAGCAGTACTTC
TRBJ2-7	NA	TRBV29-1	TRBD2	CSVSPRTSGTYEQYF	TGCAGCGTCTCTCCAAGGACTAGCGGTACCTACGAGCAGTACTTC
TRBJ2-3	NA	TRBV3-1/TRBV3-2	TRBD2	CASSQVTSAQYF	TGTGCCAGCAGCCAGGTGACTAGCGCGCAGTATTTT
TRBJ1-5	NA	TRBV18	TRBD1	CASSPGQGNQPQHF	TGTGCCAGCTCCCCGGGACAGGGTAATCAGCCCCAGCATTTT
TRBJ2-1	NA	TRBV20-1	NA	CSASPPGGRYNEQFF	TGCAGTGCTAGTCCTCCAGGGGGGCGCTACAATGAGCAGTTCTTC
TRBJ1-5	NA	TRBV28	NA	CASSPPHAGWGNQPQHF	TGTGCCAGCAGCCCCCCCCACGCGGGTTGGGGCAATCAGCCCCAGCATTTT
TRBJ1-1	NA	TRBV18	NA	CASFSLQGRSSNTEAFF	TGTGCCAGCTTCTCACTTCAGGGGCGCAGTTCAAACACTGAAGCTTTCTTT
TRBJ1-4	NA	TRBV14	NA	CASSRTIGRDEKLFF	TGTGCCAGCAGCCGCACCATAGGGAGAGACGAAAAACTGTTTTTT
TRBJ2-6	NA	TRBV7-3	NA	CASSAGDSGANVLTF	TGTGCCAGCAGCGCAGGGGACTCTGGGGCCAACGTCCTGACTTTC
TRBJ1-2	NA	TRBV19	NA	CASLTLYGYTF	TGTGCCAGTCTTACTCTCTATGGCTACACCTTC
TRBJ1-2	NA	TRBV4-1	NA	CASSQVPGTHRGVNYGYTF	TGCGCCAGCAGCCAAGTCCCCGGGACTCATAGAGGGGTCAACTATGGCTACACCTTC
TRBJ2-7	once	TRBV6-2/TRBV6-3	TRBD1	CASSYSFRGPAYEQYF	TGTGCCAGCAGTTACTCGTTCAGGGGGCCCGCCTACGAGCAGTACTTC
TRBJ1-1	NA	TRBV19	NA	CASSIRPDPGTEAFF	TGTGCCAGTAGTATCCGGCCTGACCCAGGCACTGAAGCTTTCTTT
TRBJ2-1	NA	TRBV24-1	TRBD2	CATSRGTSGRINEQFF	TGTGCCACCAGTCGGGGGACTAGCGGGAGGATCAATGAGCAGTTCTTC
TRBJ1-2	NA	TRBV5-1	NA	CASSTGGSGTGYGYTF	TGCGCCAGCAGCACCGGAGGGTCCGGAACTGGGTATGGCTACACCTTC
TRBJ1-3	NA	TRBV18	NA	CASSPTTGSFAGNTIYF	TGTGCCAGCTCACCGACAACGGGGTCTTTCGCTGGAAACACCATATATTTT
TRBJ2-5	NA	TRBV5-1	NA	CASSATLGQETQYF	TGCGCCAGCAGCGCTACACTAGGACAAGAGACCCAGTACTTC
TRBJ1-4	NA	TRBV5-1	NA	CASSLGPNEKLFF	TGCGCCAGCAGCTTGGGGCCAAATGAAAAACTGTTTTTT
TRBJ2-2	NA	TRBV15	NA	CATSREIIRDSRNTGELFF	TGTGCCACCAGCAGAGAGATCATCCGGGACTCAAGGAACACCGGGGAGCTGTTTTTT
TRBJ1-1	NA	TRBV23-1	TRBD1	CASSQWDSWAYF	TGCGCCAGCAGTCAATGGGACAGTTGGGCCTACTTT
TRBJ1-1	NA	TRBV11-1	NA	CASSLAIGTNTEAFF	TGTGCCAGCAGCTTAGCGATTGGGACTAACACTGAAGCTTTCTTT
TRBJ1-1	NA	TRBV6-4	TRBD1	CASSPATGSRTEAFF	TGTGCCAGCAGTCCCGCGACAGGGTCACGAACTGAAGCTTTCTTT
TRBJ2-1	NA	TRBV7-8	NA	CASSYGGFGYNEQFF	TGTGCCAGCAGCTACGGAGGTTTCGGGTACAATGAGCAGTTCTTC
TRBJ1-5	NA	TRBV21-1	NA	CASSKTPRGSNQPQHF	TGTGCCAGCAGCAAAACTCCCAGGGGTAGCAATCAGCCCCAGCATTTT
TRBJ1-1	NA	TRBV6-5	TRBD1	CASSYSKDRGHTEAFF	TGTGCCAGCAGTTACTCGAAGGACAGGGGTCATACTGAAGCTTTCTTT
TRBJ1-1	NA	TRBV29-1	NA	CSVASVNTEAFF	TGCAGCGTTGCCAGCGTGAACACTGAAGCTTTCTTT
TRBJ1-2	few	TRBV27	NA	CASSLSNRKTNYGYTF	TGTGCCAGCAGTTTATCGAACAGAAAGACTAACTATGGCTACACCTTC
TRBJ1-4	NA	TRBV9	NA	CASSEGGGEKLFF	TGTGCCAGCAGCGAGGGCGGGGGTGAAAAACTGTTTTTT
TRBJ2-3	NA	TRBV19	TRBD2	CASSIMFSGITDTQYF	TGTGCCAGTAGTATCATGTTTAGCGGGATCACAGATACGCAGTATTTT
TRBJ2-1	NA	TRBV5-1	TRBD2	CASSLVAGGSYNEQFF	TGCGCCAGCAGCTTGGTGGCAGGCGGGAGCTACAATGAGCAGTTCTTC
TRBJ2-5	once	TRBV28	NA	CASSGRMETQYF	TGTGCCTCCTCTGGGAGGATGGAGACCCAGTACTTC